One and the same sample provided the 21 T cell receptor beta chains below, sequenced in a study of cytomegalovirus exposure and HLA in healthy donors. Amplification used 60 Vbeta primers and 13 Jbeta primers. Libraries were prepared by immunoSEQ multiplex PCR; TCRdb keeps only in-frame clonotypes and omits some of them. Among around 200,000 clones, roughly four fifths were seen once, and the ten largest hold 0.22%. What was sequenced was PBMCs. The receptors stem from a girl aged 2-10 years in good health and CMV-seronegative.

The chain has TRBV7-8 and TRBJ2-7; TRBD1 matches at 7 bases. Germline-derived CDR1 and CDR2 are SGHVS and FQNEAQ. This CDR3 region has 13 residues. J was trimmed by 4 bases and V by 0 bases; bases with no gene match: 0. The CDR3 DNA reads as TGTGCCAGCAGCTTAGCACAGGGGTACGAGCAGTACTTC. Amino acid sequence: CASSLAQGYEQYF.

The chain carries TRBV7-6 and TRBJ1-6; 8 nucleotides match TRBD1. CDR3 length equals 14 residues. Per the germline V gene, CDR1 is SGHVS and CDR2 is FNYEAQ. V lost 5 bases, J lost 7 bases, and 4 bases stayed unmatched. The CDR3 protein is CASSAGGSNSPLHF. The CDR3 DNA reads TGTGCCAGCAGCGCAGGGGGCTCGAATTCACCCCTCCACTTT. The entire variable domain, with the rest obtained from reference TRBV7-6 and TRBJ1-6, is as follows: GAGVSQSPRYKVTKRGQDVALRCDPISGHVSLYWYRQALGQGPEFLTYFNYEAQQDKSGLPNDRFSAERPEGSISTLTIQRTEQRDSAMYRCASSAGGSNSPLHFGNGTRLTVT.

CDR3 nucleotide sequence: TGTGCCAGCAGCGGCACAGGGGGCGCAGTGTATGGCTACACCTTC. Its protein is CASSGTGGAVYGYTF. The chain couples TRBV9 to TRBJ1-2, with 9 bases identical to TRBD1. This CDR3 contains 15 residues. The J segment lost 5 bases and the V segment lost 3 bases, leaving 8 bases of the junction unmatched. The V gene's germline CDR1 is SGDLS and CDR2 YYNGEE.

The chain couples TRBV19 to TRBJ2-3, with 8 bases fitting TRBD1. V was clipped by 3 bases and J by 1 base; unmatched bases: 3. The germline V gene encodes CDR1 LNHDA and CDR2 SQIVND (reference sequence). The CDR3 runs 15 residues. CDR3 DNA: TGTGCCAGTAGTATCGAGACAGGGGGCACAGATACGCAGTATTTT. This encodes CASSIETGGTDTQYF.

The V gene is TRBV5-6, the J gene TRBJ2-7; TRBD1 is a possible D gene (5 bases). Looked up from germline, CDR1 is SGHDT and CDR2 is YYEEEE. The ends were cut back, 2 bases at V and 1 base at J, with 13 bases in the middle. The CDR3 sequence is 15 residues long. CDR3 nucleotide sequence: TGTGCCAGCAGCTTCCTAGAGGACACATCCTACGAGCAGTACTTC. Protein sequence: CASSFLEDTSYEQYF.

The chain links TRBV12-5 to TRBJ2-2; D unclear. The V end was cut by 3 bases, the J end by 7 bases, with 12 bases between. From germline, CDR1 is LGHNT and CDR2 FRNRAP. The CDR3 is made up of 14 amino acids. The CDR3 nucleotides read TGTGCTAGTGGTTTAATCCGAGTGCACGGGGAGCTGTTTTTT. Protein sequence: CASGLIRVHGELFF.

The rearrangement uses TRBV5-1 and TRBJ2-2; the D gene is possibly TRBD2 (6 bases). CDR1 SGHRS and CDR2 YFSETQ come from the germline V gene. CDR3 size: 14 residues. V lost 2 bases to trimming and J lost 3 bases, with 8 bases between them. The CDR3 nucleotides are TGCGCCAGCAGCTTCCGCGGGGACACCGGGGAGCTGTTTTTT. It translates to CASSFRGDTGELFF.

To note about this clone: The sample holds other DNA sequences that translate to the same CDR3. The chain uses TRBV6-1 and TRBJ2-2, with D possibly matching TRBD2 (5 bases). The CDR3 spans 13 residues. Trimming stripped 8 bases from V and 2 bases from J, with 9 bases between. Germline CDR1 MNHNS, CDR2 SASEGT. CDR3 region: CASDRGNTGELFF. The DNA for the CDR3 is TGTGCCAGCGATCGGGGTAACACCGGGGAGCTGTTTTTT.

The rearrangement links TRBV27 to TRBJ2-3; unclear D gene. V gave up 6 bases and J gave up 2 bases, with 6 bases separating them. This CDR3 spans 12 amino acids. The germline V gene encodes CDR1 MNHEY and CDR2 SMNVEV (reference sequence). As DNA, the CDR3 is TGTGCCAGCAGGAAAGCCACAGATACGCAGTATTTT. Amino acids: CASRKATDTQYF.

This clone was picked up a small number of times. CDR3 sequence: CASSLGVENGEQYF. For the CDR3, the DNA is TGCGCCAGCAGCTTGGGAGTCGAGAATGGCGAGCAGTACTTC. The chain links TRBV5-1 to TRBJ2-7; D ambiguous. V was trimmed by 0 bases and J by 6 bases, leaving 13 bases between them. Germline V CDR1 and CDR2: SGHRS, YFSETQ. This CDR3 spans 14 amino acids.

The chain carries TRBV27 and TRBJ1-1; the match to TRBD1 covers 7 bases. This CDR3 has 13 residues. Germline V CDR1 and CDR2: MNHEY, SMNVEV (reference sequence). The ends lost 6 bases at V and 7 bases at J; junction bases unmatched: 8. The CDR3 protein is CASRGRGGGEAFF. The CDR3 nucleotides read TGTGCCAGCAGGGGTAGAGGGGGCGGTGAAGCTTTCTTT.

The genes are TRBV4-1 and TRBJ2-2; maybe TRBD1 (5 bases). V lost 1 base and J 6 bases, leaving 12 bases between the germline ends. The V gene's germline CDR1 is MGHRA and CDR2 YSYEKL. This CDR3 has 15 residues. The CDR3: CASSQVPQGAGELFF. The CDR3 coding sequence is TGCGCCAGCAGCCAAGTTCCCCAGGGCGCCGGGGAGCTGTTTTTT.

The chain joins TRBV21-1 to TRBJ2-5; the D call in the table, TRBD2, was not verified against the DNA. TRBV21-1 is tagged as a pseudogene. The CDR3 is made up of 13 amino acids. CDR3 bases: TGTGCCAGCAGCAGGGAGGGGCTGGAGACCCAGTACTTC. Protein product: CASSREGLETQYF.

This rearrangement joins TRBV4-1 to TRBJ2-5; 11 bases fit TRBD1. Trimming removed 4 bases from V and 5 bases from J; junction bases left unmatched: 9. Germline loops: CDR1 MGHRA, CDR2 YSYEKL. The CDR3 covers 16 residues. The CDR3 loop is CASSRGTGGNGETQYF. CDR3 nucleotide sequence: TGCGCCAGCAGCCGAGGGACAGGGGGTAATGGGGAGACCCAGTACTTC.

The J gene is TRBJ2-7, the V gene TRBV9; 11 positions agree with TRBD2. J was trimmed by 3 bases and V by 3 bases; bases with no gene match: 2. From germline, CDR1 is SGDLS and CDR2 YYNGEE. The CDR3 is 14 amino acids. For the CDR3, the DNA is TGTGCCAGCAGCGGTGGACTAGCGGGCTACGAGCAGTACTTC. Its protein is CASSGGLAGYEQYF.

This clone was counted once. Here the CDR3 DNA reads TGTGCCAGCACCGGGGGGGGATTGGAAAAACTGTTTTTT. Protein product: CASTGGGLEKLFF. The chain employs TRBV6-5 and TRBJ1-4, with a weak D call TRBD1 (5 bases). V gave up 7 bases and J gave up 8 bases, with 14 bases separating them. Germline CDR1 reads MNHEY; CDR2 reads SVGAGI. The CDR3 runs to 13 residues.

The V gene is TRBV5-1, the J gene TRBJ1-3; no clear D. V lost 0 bases and J 0 bases, leaving 7 bases between the germline ends. Germline CDR1 reads SGHRS; CDR2 reads YFSETQ. This CDR3 region has 15 residues. CDR3 sequence: CASSLDGYSGNTIYF. CDR3 nucleotide sequence: TGCGCCAGCAGCTTGGACGGTTACTCTGGAAACACCATATATTTT.

This clone was seen once. Here the CDR3 reads CATRGRGRVDEKLFF. Here the CDR3 DNA reads TGTGCCACGCGAGGCAGGGGGCGCGTGGATGAAAAACTGTTTTTT. The genes are TRBV10-3 and TRBJ1-4; the match to TRBD1 covers 8 bases. J was trimmed by 6 bases and V by 10 bases; bases with no gene match: 13. Germline values: CDR1 ENHRY, CDR2 SYGVKD. The CDR3 spans 15 residues.

This clone was picked up one time. This rearrangement joins TRBV5-1 to TRBJ1-2; TRBD1 is a possible D gene (6 bases). Germline CDR1 is SGHRS and CDR2 is YFSETQ. The V gene lost 4 bases and the J gene lost 2 bases, with 15 bases spanning the gap. The CDR3 has 15 residues. CDR3 sequence reads: CASSQGTTLNYGYTF. As DNA, the CDR3 is TGCGCCAGCAGCCAAGGGACAACACTCAACTATGGCTACACCTTC.

V usage is TRBV5-1 and J usage is TRBJ1-1; D ambiguous. Per the germline V gene, CDR1 is SGHRS and CDR2 is YFSETQ. The CDR3 runs to 16 residues. Between the trimmed V and J ends, which lost 4 bases and 5 bases, there was a span of 21 bases. In DNA form, the CDR3 reads TGCGCCAGCAGCCCGGGCCGGGATTACTCGGGGACTGAAGCTTTCTTT. It codes for CASSPGRDYSGTEAFF. Full variable domain (remainder filled in from reference TRBV5-1 and TRBJ1-1): KAGVTQTPRYLIKTRGQQVTLSCSPISGHRSVSWYQQTPGQGLQFLFEYFSETQRNKGNFPGRFSGRQFSNSRSEMNVSTLELGDSALYLCASSPGRDYSGTEAFFGQGTRLTVV.

The rearrangement links TRBV27 to TRBJ1-2, with D uncertain. This CDR3 spans 12 amino acids. V was trimmed by 5 bases and J by 8 bases, leaving 12 bases between them. CDR1 is MNHEY and CDR2 is SMNVEV in the germline V gene (reference sequence). CDR3 DNA: TGTGCCAGCAGTACGGAGCGCGGCGGCTACACCTTC. It codes for CASSTERGGYTF.